Each of the 25 T cell receptor beta chains below was sequenced from the same sample in a study of blood T cells in healthy people across ages (dated by TCRdb to between 2015 and 2016). Library preparation used 5' RACE. Data came from an Illumina HiSeq 2500. A second PCR of about 6 to 11 cycles was performed with a sample-barcoded 5' primer and a J-beta primer mix. Starting from the raw public reads, TCRdb applied fastp trimming at Q25, assembled clones with MiXCR and retained in-frame beta chains. A single entry per CDR3 protein holds the most common genes and DNA from its merged rows. This sample gives hundreds of thousands of distinct CDR3 sequences in total; roughly 60% of them show up just once. Roughly 20% of the sample belongs to the ten largest clones. Sample: blood. The origin of the receptors is a man aged 30-40 years in good health.

This clonotype was detected many times. The gene calls are TRBV20-1 and TRBJ2-1; unclear D gene. Between the trimmed V and J ends, which lost 0 bases and 8 bases, there was a span of 17 bases. Germline V gene sequence: CDR1 DFQATT, CDR2 SNEGSKA (reference sequence). This CDR3 contains 15 residues. The CDR3 DNA is TGCAGTGCTAGAGATCGGAGAGAGGTTTCGGATGAGCAGTTCTTC. It is translated as CSARDRREVSDEQFF.

The gene calls are TRBV5-6 and TRBJ2-7, with D perhaps being TRBD1 or TRBD2 (5 bases each). Deletions cut 4 bases from V and 0 bases from J, with 14 bases between. CDR3 length: 15 amino acids. Per germline, CDR1 SGHDT and CDR2 YYEEEE. CDR3 residues: CASSGWGRSSYEQYF. The DNA for the CDR3 is TGTGCCAGCAGCGGTTGGGGACGGAGCTCCTACGAGCAGTACTTC.

This clonotype appeared a single time. This chain uses TRBV6-2 or TRBV6-3 with TRBJ2-1, with TRBD2 identical over 12 bases. V lost 7 bases and J lost 0; bases outside the gene matches: 13. This CDR3 spans 19 amino acids. The germline gives CDR1 MNHEY, CDR2 SVGEGT. The CDR3 sequence is CASTAYGLAGGGSYNEQFF. The CDR3 DNA follows: TGTGCCAGCACCGCCTATGGGCTAGCGGGAGGGGGCTCCTACAATGAGCAGTTCTTC.

This clonotype was counted many times. The rearrangement joins TRBV7-3 to TRBJ2-5; D gene unclear. Looked up from germline, CDR1 is SGHTA and CDR2 is FQGTGA. The CDR3 spans 11 residues. Trimming removed 4 bases from V and 9 bases from J, with 9 bases in between. The CDR3 DNA sequence: TGTGCCAGCAGCTCCTACAAGTCCCAGTACTTC. This sequence encodes CASSSYKSQYF.

This clonotype was counted a few times. The V call is TRBV18, the J call TRBJ2-5, with 8 bases matching TRBD1. Germline CDR1 KGHSH, CDR2 LQKENI. The CDR3 has 16 amino acids. The trim removed 3 bases at V and 5 bases at J, leaving 11 bases unmatched. The CDR3 region has the DNA TGTGCCAGCTCACCGGTTCTCAGGGGGCGACGGGAGACCCAGTACTTC. As protein: CASSPVLRGRRETQYF.

The chain joins TRBV29-1 to TRBJ2-7, with D possibly matching TRBD2 (6 bases). The CDR3 totals 13 residues. Trimming shortened V by 3 bases and J by 5 bases, and 14 bases separated the two germline ends. The V gene's germline CDR1 is SQVTM and CDR2 ANQGSEA. CDR3 sequence: CSVEGGPRNEQYF. Here the CDR3 DNA reads TGCAGCGTTGAGGGGGGACCCCGGAACGAGCAGTACTTC.

The V and J genes are TRBV25-1 and TRBJ2-5; 9 bases line up with TRBD2. The germline gives CDR1 MGHDK, CDR2 SYGVNS. The CDR3 has 15 residues. V trimming: 4 bases; J trimming: 0 bases; junction bases outside the gene matches: 3. This chain's CDR3 is CASSGRLADQETQYF. CDR3 sequence (DNA): TGTGCCAGCAGTGGGCGACTAGCGGACCAAGAGACCCAGTACTTC.

The V and J genes are TRBV29-1 and TRBJ1-2; D may be TRBD1 (6 bases). V shed 1 base and J shed 1 base, with 10 bases lying between them. This CDR3 spans 14 amino acids. CDR1 and CDR2 (germline): SQVTM, ANQGSEA. CDR3 region: CSVEGGTLNYGYTF. CDR3 nucleotides: TGCAGCGTTGAAGGAGGGACACTTAACTATGGCTACACCTTC. The full variable domain, with the rest looked up from reference TRBV29-1 and TRBJ1-2, is SAVISQKPSRDICQRGTSLTIQCQVDSQVTMMFWYRQQPGQSLTLIATANQGSEATYESGFVIDKFPISRPNLTFSTLTVSNMSPEDSSIYLCSVEGGTLNYGYTFGSGTRLTVV.

CDR3 protein: CASSTGGQGSSYEQYF. CDR3 DNA: TGTGCCAGCAGTACTGGGGGGCAGGGGAGCTCCTACGAGCAGTACTTC. This chain connects TRBV27 to TRBJ2-7; D might be TRBD1 or TRBD2, each matching 6 bases. The CDR3 runs 16 residues. From germline, CDR1 is MNHEY and CDR2 SMNVEV (reference sequence). The V end was cut by 5 bases, the J end by 0 bases, with 17 bases between.

V usage is TRBV7-2 and J usage is TRBJ2-5, with unresolved D. This CDR3 spans 13 amino acids. Germline V lookup: CDR1 SGHTA, CDR2 FQGNSA. V lost 3 bases to trimming and J lost 4 bases, with 9 bases between them. This CDR3 is CASSLSAGETQYF. CDR3 nucleotide sequence: TGTGCCAGCAGCTTGTCGGCCGGAGAGACCCAGTACTTC. Complete variable domain (other parts from reference TRBV7-2 and TRBJ2-5): GAGVSQSPSNKVTEKGKDVELRCDPISGHTALYWYRQSLGQGLEFLIYFQGNSAPDKSGLPSDRFSAERTGGSVSTLTIQRTQQEDSAVYLCASSLSAGETQYFGPGTRLLVL.

In this sample, this clonotype turned up a few times. The chain links TRBV20-1 to TRBJ2-1; D is tentatively TRBD1 or TRBD2 (5 bases each). CDR1 and CDR2 (germline): DFQATT, SNEGSKA (reference sequence). This CDR3 is 13 amino acids long. Trimming shortened V by 5 bases and J by 4 bases, and 12 bases separated the two germline ends. The CDR3 sequence is CSAPGGGYNEQFF. DNA for the CDR3: TGCAGTGCTCCAGGTGGGGGTTACAATGAGCAGTTCTTC.

This rearrangement joins TRBV29-1 to TRBJ1-2, with a weak D call TRBD1 (5 bases). The CDR3 runs 12 residues. Germline V gene sequence: CDR1 SQVTM, CDR2 ANQGSEA. V shed 8 bases and J shed 1 base, with 11 bases lying between them. For the CDR3, the DNA is TGCAGCTCTGGGGGGGATAACTATGGCTACACCTTC. The encoded protein is CSSGGDNYGYTF.

The J gene is TRBJ2-7, the V gene TRBV4-3; D not resolved. The CDR3 contains 14 residues. Germline assignment: CDR1 LGHNA and CDR2 YSLEER. The V and J ends lost 2 bases and 5 bases respectively, with 13 bases between them. The CDR3 DNA reads TGCGCCAGCAGCCAAAATATCTGGGTGAACGAGCAGTACTTC. Its protein product is CASSQNIWVNEQYF.

The V call is TRBV11-1, the J call TRBJ2-5; possibly TRBD2 for D (6 bases). Deletions cut 9 bases from V and 2 bases from J, with 7 bases between. This CDR3 comprises 11 residues. The germline gives CDR1 SGHAT, CDR2 FQDESV (reference sequence). In DNA form, the CDR3 reads TGTGCCAGGGGGAGGCAAGAGACCCAGTACTTC. As protein: CARGRQETQYF. Full variable domain (outside the CDR3, taken from reference TRBV11-1 and TRBJ2-5): EAEVAQSPRYKITEKSQAVAFWCDPISGHATLYWYRQILGQGPELLVQFQDESVVDDSQLPKDRFSAERLKGVDSTLKIQPAELGDSAMYLCARGRQETQYFGPGTRLLVL.

About this clonotype: Sequence at one end of the junction differs from germline and may be a read error. The genes are TRBV7-2 and TRBJ2-5; the D gene is possibly TRBD2 (6 bases). This CDR3 comprises 14 residues. The germline V gene encodes CDR1 SGHTA and CDR2 FQGNSA. The CDR3 DNA reads as TGTGCCAGCAGCTTTCAGAACGGGAGAGAGGCCCAGTACTTC. Amino acids: CASSFQNGREAQYF.

In nucleotides, the CDR3 is TGTGCCAGCGGGGGGGGGAATGAAAAACTGTTTTTT. Its translation: CASGGGNEKLFF. The chain joins TRBV6-6 to TRBJ1-4; perhaps TRBD1 as D (5 bases). The CDR3 loop spans 12 amino acids. CDR1 and CDR2 (germline): MNHNY, SVGAGI (reference sequence). V shed 8 bases and J shed 5 bases, with 9 bases lying between them.

V usage is TRBV20-1 and J usage is TRBJ2-7, with TRBD1 matching over 9 bases. This CDR3 has 14 residues. The V gene's germline CDR1 is DFQATT and CDR2 SNEGSKA (reference sequence). The V and J ends lost 6 bases and 1 base, in that order; junction bases with no gene match: 7. The CDR3 loop reads CSAQPGQGSYEQYF. Written as DNA, the CDR3 is TGCAGTGCCCAACCGGGACAGGGTTCCTACGAGCAGTACTTC.

The V call is TRBV7-2, the J call TRBJ2-5; D possibly corresponds to TRBD2 (6 bases). CDR3 length: 14 amino acids. Deletions cut 3 bases from V and 4 bases from J, with 12 bases between. Germline assignment: CDR1 SGHTA and CDR2 FQGNSA. The CDR3 DNA reads as TGTGCCAGCAGCTTCGGGGAGGTGGTAGAGACCCAGTACTTC. Its translation is CASSFGEVVETQYF.

The table lists this clonotype with a few counts. This chain connects TRBV28 to TRBJ2-1; weak D call: TRBD1 (5 bases). This CDR3 has 15 amino acids. Trimming removed 4 bases at V and 6 bases at J, with 16 bases between. CDR1 is MDHEN and CDR2 is SYDVKM in the germline V gene. The CDR3 is CASSSPSRVGNEQFF. DNA for the CDR3: TGTGCCAGCAGTTCCCCATCCAGGGTTGGCAATGAGCAGTTCTTC.

This rearrangement joins TRBV7-9 to TRBJ2-1; D call uncertain. Per the germline V gene, CDR1 is SEHNR and CDR2 is FQNEAQ (reference sequence). The V end lost 4 bases, the J end lost 4 bases, and 17 bases lay between the germline ends. The CDR3 is 16 amino acids. The CDR3 is CASSSPTRDEYNEQFF. CDR3 nucleotide sequence: TGTGCCAGCAGCTCCCCGACACGAGACGAGTACAATGAGCAGTTCTTC.

This clonotype was observed a few times. A much larger clone differs by one base, so this may be a read error. This chain uses TRBV29-1 with TRBJ2-5; D gene unclear. Per germline, CDR1 SQVTM and CDR2 ANQGSEA. V lost 7 bases to trimming and J lost 0 bases, with 6 bases between them. The CDR3 consists of 11 residues. In DNA, the CDR3 is TGCAGCGGCGTGGACCAAGAGACCCAGTACTTC. Encoded protein: CSGVDQETQYF.

This clonotype was recorded a few times. V gene TRBV20-1 combines with J gene TRBJ2-7; 9 nucleotides align to TRBD1. The germline V gene encodes CDR1 DFQATT and CDR2 SNEGSKA (reference sequence). CDR3 size: 15 residues. The V segment lost 6 bases and the J segment 4 bases; nucleotides outside the gene matches: 13. This CDR3 is CSARLWDRDRYEQYF. The CDR3 region has the DNA TGCAGTGCCAGGCTTTGGGACAGGGATAGGTACGAGCAGTACTTC.

Regarding this clonotype: Sequence at one end of the junction differs from germline and may be a read error. This chain connects TRBV13 to TRBJ2-1; D possibly corresponds to TRBD2 (6 bases). The DNA end is a closer match to TRBJ2-7, so the J assignment may be wrong. Germline V gene lookup returns CDR1 PRHDT and CDR2 FYEKMQ (reference sequence). The CDR3 sequence is 14 residues long. The CDR3 region has the DNA TGTGCCAGCAGCCCCAGGAGGGGTGACTACGGGCAGTACTTC. The encoded protein is CASSPRRGDYGQYF.

V usage is TRBV27 and J usage is TRBJ2-1; a possible D gene is TRBD2 (5 bases). V was pared by 5 bases and J by 4 bases, with 21 bases between. Germline V gives CDR1 MNHEY, CDR2 SMNVEV (reference sequence). The CDR3 extends over 17 amino acids. The DNA of the CDR3 is TGTGCCAGCAGTATCACTTCAGGTCGTCTAGCTTACAATGAGCAGTTCTTC. Its translation: CASSITSGRLAYNEQFF.

This chain links TRBV5-1 with TRBJ2-3, with TRBD2 as a possible D gene (5 bases). The CDR3 runs 17 residues. Deletions cut 2 bases from V and 0 bases from J, with 16 bases between. Germline loops: CDR1 SGHRS, CDR2 YFSETQ. CDR3 amino acids: CASSFSIRGASTDTQYF. The CDR3 DNA follows: TGCGCCAGCAGCTTTTCAATTCGGGGAGCTAGCACAGATACGCAGTATTTT.